The source of this TCR beta chain is a study of blood T cell repertoires in COVID-19 (dated by TCRdb to 2019 to 2021). General notes on the study: Samples from collaborators originated in the United States, Italy and Spain and spanned both the acute and convalescent phases of COVID-19. The material from the prospective study consisted of cDNA or gDNA derived from T cells, B-cell-depleted T cells, or PBMCs. The dataset comprised deeply sampled blood TCRbeta repertoires from subjects exposed to, actively infected with, or recovered from COVID-19. Samples were obtained from the ongoing ImmuneRACE study (first 160 participants) and from about 1,300 subjects provided by 6 global collaborators. Where HLA class I and class II types were available, the types were taken from metadata supplied by the sample provider, not from assay-based typing. Sample metadata almost always included a de-identified subject ID, COVID-19 status, age in years and sex. The repertoires were made available in a free public database intended to serve as a resource for research on the immune response to SARS-CoV-2. Study-wide findings and limitations: How much clinical and demographic metadata was included differed by source and by participant, and the metadata was provided uncurated.

This clone was counted a single time. Its antigen target is currently unknown. No base quality values were provided; no much bigger clone lies one nucleotide off. The immunoSEQ Assay, a bias-controlled multiplex PCR, was used to amplify TCRbeta CDR3 regions from genomic DNA. The original methods were these. The number of nucleated cells in each sample was estimated from the amplification of reference gene primers within the assay. Sequence reads were collapsed and filtered to measure the absolute abundance of every unique TCRbeta CDR3 rearrangement. For each sample, productive Simpson clonality was calculated by taking the square root of Simpson's diversity index across productive rearrangements. Sourced from immuneACCESS, this table was stored by TCRdb with only in-frame sequences that have V and J called. A share of the clones is absent; for the studies checked, an unresolved V gene accounts for under half, and the remainder has no known explanation. V, J and clone size are taken as reported in that table, and D and trimming were inferred from the DNA itself. For this sample the table gives around 140,000 clones, of which 81% were detected only once. The ten largest account for approximately 9.1% of the sample.

The CDR3 starts with the cysteine, ends with the phenylalanine, and has 11 residues. Just CDR3 DNA is preserved here, 33 bases in frame from base 1. V is shortened by 7 bases, J by 4 bases, and the region joining them spans 7 bases. CDR1 and CDR2 (LNHDA, SQIVND) derive from the germline V gene (reference sequence). Each collaborating institution followed its own protocols to collect whole blood in K2EDTA tubes. Collaborator samples were shipped for TCRbeta analysis as frozen whole blood, isolated PBMCs, or DNA extracted from either sample type. The sequence derives from an older woman with active or convalescent COVID-19. The material sequenced was peripheral blood. The V and J genes are TRBV19 and TRBJ1-1; TRBD1 is possibly the D segment (6 matching bases). The nucleotide sequence reads TGTGCCAGTATAGGGGGCACTGAAGCTTTCTTT. Translated, it reads CASIGGTEAFF.